Below are 25 T cell receptor beta chains sequenced from a single sample in a study of cytomegalovirus exposure and HLA in healthy donors. Vbeta (60) and Jbeta (13) primers were used in the PCR. Produced via immunoSEQ multiplex PCR; TCRdb's table is partial and in-frame only. The repertoire holds around 200,000 clones, with roughly 80% as singletons. The specimen sequenced was PBMCs. The receptors originated from a boy younger than 18 in good health and CMV-seronegative.

The chain uses TRBV6-1 and TRBJ1-5; 9 nucleotides match TRBD1. The CDR3 spans 15 residues. Germline V lookup: CDR1 MNHNS, CDR2 SASEGT. V dropped 6 bases and J dropped 2; count of bases not matched to a gene: 5. The CDR3 reads CASSQRTGGNQPQHF. In nucleotides, the CDR3 is TGTGCCAGCAGCCAACGGACAGGGGGCAATCAGCCCCAGCATTTT.

The V call is TRBV14, the J call TRBJ1-1; no definite D call. This CDR3 is built from 15 residues. Germline assignment: CDR1 SGHDN and CDR2 FVKESK. V lost 0 bases and J 4 bases, leaving 12 bases between the germline ends. CDR3 region: CASSQEGGGGTEAFF. The CDR3 bases are TGTGCCAGCAGCCAAGAAGGAGGCGGCGGCACTGAAGCTTTCTTT.

The chain couples TRBV2 to TRBJ2-7; D gene uncertain. Germline CDR1 is SNHLY and CDR2 is FYNNEI. The CDR3 is 13 amino acids. V lost 4 bases to trimming and J lost 2 bases, with 9 bases between them. The CDR3 DNA sequence: TGTGCCAGCAGTGGCAGTTCCCCCTACGAGCAGTACTTC. The encoded protein is CASSGSSPYEQYF.

The V call is TRBV7-8, the J call TRBJ1-5; weak D call: TRBD1 (5 bases). V gave up 3 bases and J gave up 3 bases, with 12 bases separating them. This CDR3 contains 15 residues. Germline V gives CDR1 SGHVS, CDR2 FQNEAQ. The CDR3 DNA follows: TGTGCCAGCAGCTTTTACCAGGGTTCCAATCAGCCCCAGCATTTT. Protein: CASSFYQGSNQPQHF. Together with reference TRBV7-8 and TRBJ1-5, the CDR3 gives the full variable domain: GAGVSQSPRYKVAKRGQDVALRCDPISGHVSLFWYQQALGQGPEFLTYFQNEAQLDKSGLPSDRFFAERPEGSVSTLKIQRTQQEDSAVYLCASSFYQGSNQPQHFGDGTRLSIL.

The rearrangement uses TRBV27 and TRBJ2-5; D ambiguous. Per the germline V gene, CDR1 is MNHEY and CDR2 is SMNVEV (reference sequence). There are 11 residues in the CDR3. Trimming removed 6 bases at V and 5 bases at J, with 7 bases between. This CDR3 is CASRSGETQYF. CDR3 DNA sequence: TGTGCCAGCAGGTCCGGGGAGACCCAGTACTTC.

The gene calls are TRBV18 and TRBJ2-2, with a possible D match to TRBD2 (6 bases). In germline, CDR1 is KGHSH, CDR2 LQKENI. Trimming pared 3 bases from V and 7 bases from J, leaving 15 bases between. The CDR3 is 15 amino acids. The CDR3 sequence is CASSPSDGGRGELFF. The CDR3 DNA is TGTGCCAGCTCACCCTCGGACGGGGGACGCGGGGAGCTGTTTTTT.

The J gene is TRBJ2-5, the V gene TRBV5-1; D perhaps matches TRBD1 (6 bases). The end of the DNA aligns better with TRBJ2-7, so the J call may be wrong. The CDR3 runs to 16 residues. Germline V gene lookup returns CDR1 SGHRS and CDR2 YFSETQ. The CDR3 DNA reads as TGCGCCAGCAGCTTGGGTAACAGGGATAACTCCTACGAGCAGTACTTC. Translated, it gives CASSLGNRDNSYEQYF.

The rearrangement links TRBV14 to TRBJ2-1; 8 bases match TRBD1. CDR3 length: 16 residues. CDR1 SGHDN and CDR2 FVKESK come from the germline V gene. V dropped 5 bases and J dropped 2; count of bases not matched to a gene: 8. Written as DNA, the CDR3 is TGTGCCAGCAGCACGCGGACAGGGCCGGCCTACAATGAGCAGTTCTTC. Its translation: CASSTRTGPAYNEQFF.

The chain uses TRBV5-4 and TRBJ2-5, with D possibly TRBD1 on 6 matching bases. The length of the CDR3 is 17 residues. Per germline, CDR1 SGHNT and CDR2 YYREEE (reference sequence). Trimming took off 5 bases at V and 5 bases at J, with 25 bases between the two ends. CDR3 protein: CASRQNEGTPSWETQYF. For the CDR3, the DNA is TGTGCCAGCAGACAAAACGAGGGGACACCCTCCTGGGAGACCCAGTACTTC.

The J gene is TRBJ1-5, the V gene TRBV19; 9 bases align to TRBD1. J lost 1 base, V lost 5 bases, and 6 bases had no gene match. CDR3 size: 16 residues. Germline CDR1 LNHDA, CDR2 SQIVND (reference sequence). The CDR3 sequence: CASSLRTGESNQPQHF. The CDR3 region has the DNA TGTGCCAGTAGTCTCCGGACAGGGGAGAGCAATCAGCCCCAGCATTTT.

The rearrangement uses TRBV7-9 and TRBJ1-2; 7 nucleotides match TRBD1. Germline CDR1 SEHNR, CDR2 FQNEAQ (reference sequence). The CDR3 has 14 residues. V lost 2 bases and J lost 8; bases outside the gene matches: 8. The CDR3 reads CASSLSLDREGYTF. DNA for the CDR3: TGTGCCAGCAGCTTATCCCTTGACAGGGAAGGCTACACCTTC.

This sequence joins TRBV30 and TRBJ1-4, with TRBD1 as a possible D gene (6 bases). From germline, CDR1 is GTSNPN and CDR2 SVGIG (reference sequence). The CDR3 has 12 amino acids. V was pared by 1 base and J by 7 bases, with 7 bases between. The CDR3 sequence is CAWSETGEKLFF. As DNA, the CDR3 is TGTGCCTGGAGTGAGACAGGTGAAAAACTGTTTTTT. The variable domain in full, with the rest retrieved from reference TRBV30 and TRBJ1-4, is SQTIHQWPATLVQPVGSPLSLECTVEGTSNPNLYWYRQAAGRGLQLLFYSVGIGQISSEVPQNLSASRPQDRQFILSSKKLLLSDSGFYLCAWSETGEKLFFGSGTQLSVL.

The CDR3 region is CASGEEATQPQHF. DNA of the CDR3: TGTGCCAGCGGGGAGGAGGCCACTCAGCCCCAGCATTTT. The chain has TRBV6-6 and TRBJ1-5; D ambiguous. The CDR3 totals 13 residues. V was cut by 8 bases and J by 6 bases, with 14 bases left in between. CDR1 MNHNY and CDR2 SVGAGI come from the germline V gene (reference sequence).

This clone was observed once. V usage is TRBV9 and J usage is TRBJ2-1, with 13 nucleotides matching TRBD2. CDR3 size: 19 residues. The trim removed 2 bases at V and 1 base at J, leaving 9 bases unmatched. Per germline, CDR1 SGDLS and CDR2 YYNGEE. The CDR3 coding sequence is TGTGCCAGCAGCGTGACCTTCGGACTAGCGGGGGTATCCTACAATGAGCAGTTCTTC. This codes for CASSVTFGLAGVSYNEQFF.

This rearrangement joins TRBV7-9 to TRBJ2-7; D gene unclear. V was shortened by 1 base and J by 2 bases, with 15 bases between the two germline ends. Germline V gene lookup returns CDR1 SEHNR and CDR2 FQNEAQ (reference sequence). This CDR3 is built from 16 residues. This CDR3 reads CASSLEPRSPTYEQYF. In nucleotides, the CDR3 is TGTGCCAGCAGCTTAGAACCTAGATCTCCGACCTACGAGCAGTACTTC. Full variable domain (rest looked up from reference TRBV7-9 and TRBJ2-7): DTGVSQNPRHKITKRGQNVTFRCDPISEHNRLYWYRQTLGQGPEFLTYFQNEAQLEKSRLLSDRFSAERPKGSFSTLEIQRTEQGDSAMYLCASSLEPRSPTYEQYFGPGTRLTVT.

CDR3 sequence (DNA): TGTGCCAGCAGCGTAGCTACAGGGACTAGCGTCTACAATGAGCAGTTCTTC. Its translation: CASSVATGTSVYNEQFF. The chain is built from TRBV9 and TRBJ2-1; 10 bases agree with TRBD2. Germline V gene data show CDR1 as SGDLS and CDR2 as YYNGEE. The CDR3 is 17 residues long. Trimming took 0 bases from V and 3 from J; bases not matched to a gene: 6.

J is TRBJ1-2 and V is TRBV5-1; unclear D gene. The CDR3 is 16 amino acids. Trimming removed 4 bases from V and 0 bases from J, with 16 bases in between. Germline V gene sequence: CDR1 SGHRS, CDR2 YFSETQ. CDR3 region: CASSPNVDFPNYGYTF. The CDR3 DNA is TGCGCCAGCAGCCCCAATGTGGACTTTCCTAACTATGGCTACACCTTC.

This clone has just a few counts. The CDR3 DNA follows: TGTGCCAGCAGCTTGGAGAGTAGGAAGACAAACACCGGGGAGCTGTTTTTT. Translation: CASSLESRKTNTGELFF. The rearrangement joins TRBV5-4 to TRBJ2-2; D unresolved. Germline lookup yields CDR1 SGHNT and CDR2 YYREEE (reference sequence). V was trimmed by 0 bases and J by 2 bases, leaving 14 bases between them. CDR3 length: 17 amino acids. Filled out from reference TRBV5-4 and TRBJ2-2, the complete variable domain reads ETGVTQSPTHLIKTRGQQVTLRCSSQSGHNTVSWYQQALGQGPQFIFQYYREEENGRGNFPPRFSGLQFPNYSSELNVNALELDDSALYLCASSLESRKTNTGELFFGEGSRLTVL.

There are a few counts of this clone. The rearrangement links TRBV6-1 to TRBJ1-4; 11 bases line up with TRBD1. Germline values: CDR1 MNHNS, CDR2 SASEGT. The ends lost 3 bases at V and 1 base at J; junction bases unmatched: 4. The CDR3 consists of 17 residues. CDR3 amino acids: CASSDEGQGGTNEKLFF. The CDR3 DNA is TGTGCCAGCAGTGATGAGGGACAGGGGGGAACTAATGAAAAACTGTTTTTT.

The chain recombines TRBV19 with TRBJ1-1; 10 positions agree with TRBD1. Germline assignment: CDR1 LNHDA and CDR2 SQIVND (reference sequence). Losses at the gene ends were 6 bases for V and 4 bases for J; bases not matched to a gene: 2. The CDR3 length is 13 residues. The CDR3 spells CASRRTGGTEAFF. CDR3 in DNA: TGTGCCAGTAGAAGGACAGGGGGCACTGAAGCTTTCTTT. The variable domain in full, completed from reference TRBV19 and TRBJ1-1, reads DGGITQSPKYLFRKEGQNVTLSCEQNLNHDAMYWYRQDPGQGLRLIYYSQIVNDFQKGDIAEGYSVSREKKESFPLTVTSAQKNPTAFYLCASRRTGGTEAFFGQGTRLTVV.

The V and J genes are TRBV5-4 and TRBJ2-2; the match to TRBD1 covers 7 bases. J gave up 3 bases and V 1 base, and 6 bases lay outside the gene matches. The CDR3 sequence is 16 residues long. Germline CDR1 is SGHNT and CDR2 is YYREEE (reference sequence). DNA for the CDR3: TGTGCCAGCAGCTTGAAAGGAGGACAGGACACCGGGGAGCTGTTTTTT. Translated: CASSLKGGQDTGELFF.

The genes are TRBV5-4 and TRBJ2-7; a weak D match, TRBD1 (6 bases). This CDR3 region has 16 residues. The V and J ends lost 4 bases and 2 bases respectively, with 19 bases between them. Germline-derived CDR1 and CDR2 are SGHNT and YYREEE (reference sequence). The CDR3 sequence is CASSRSDGTPTYEQYF. Written as DNA, the CDR3 is TGTGCCAGCAGCAGATCCGACGGGACACCAACCTACGAGCAGTACTTC.

The chain uses TRBV19 and TRBJ2-3; 12 bases map to TRBD2. The CDR3 is 16 residues long. V trimming: 4 bases; J trimming: 1 base; junction bases outside the gene matches: 3. Germline V CDR1 and CDR2: LNHDA, SQIVND (reference sequence). Here the CDR3 reads CASSNRLAGGTDTQYF. CDR3 DNA: TGTGCCAGTAGTAACCGACTAGCGGGGGGCACAGATACGCAGTATTTT.

There are a few counts of this clone. Other DNA variants within this sample encode the same CDR3. This chain joins TRBV5-1 and TRBJ2-7; the D gene is possibly TRBD1 (5 bases). The germline gives CDR1 SGHRS, CDR2 YFSETQ. Trimming stripped 0 bases from V and 2 bases from J, with 9 bases between. The CDR3 has 14 amino acids. The CDR3 DNA sequence: TGCGCCAGCAGCTTGGGGGGCCCCGCCTACGAGCAGTACTTC. Amino acid sequence: CASSLGGPAYEQYF.

The chain has TRBV7-2 and TRBJ2-1, with a weak D call TRBD2 (7 bases). Germline lookup yields CDR1 SGHTA and CDR2 FQGNSA. The V end lost 3 bases, the J end lost 4 bases, and 10 bases lay between the germline ends. The length of the CDR3 is 14 residues. The CDR3: CASSFGGRYNEQFF. In nucleotides, the CDR3 is TGTGCCAGCAGCTTCGGGGGGCGGTACAATGAGCAGTTCTTC.